The rows below give T cell receptor beta chains drawn from one sample of a study of shared clonotypes between healthy human individuals. The assay was immunoSEQ multiplex PCR, and TCRdb's table has in-frame clones only and misses some. The sample has 490,000 or so clones; 76% are singletons. The sequenced sample was PBMCs. Source of these receptors: a woman aged 40 to 50 in good health. Some clones in this sample may be carry-over from other donors' samples. Each CDR3 is given with its conserved first and last residue. Each record gives: D gene, V gene, J gene, clone size, CDR3 protein, CDR3 DNA. The D gene is left open where the match is weak. The size field is filled for only some rows; it gives once, few, many or a size class.

>-|TRBV2|TRBJ1-5|-
CASSVQGGQPQHF
TGTGCCAGCAGTGTGCAGGGAGGTCAGCCCCAGCATTTT
>TRBD2|TRBV29-1|TRBJ2-5|-
CSVGLAGGRETQYF
TGCAGCGTTGGGCTAGCGGGAGGGAGGGAGACCCAGTACTTC
>-|TRBV6-4|TRBJ2-1|-
CASSENSYNEQFF
TGTGCCAGCAGTGAAAACAGCTACAATGAGCAGTTCTTC
>-|TRBV4-1|TRBJ1-4|-
CASSQDEGFGNEKLFF
TGCGCCAGCAGCCAAGATGAAGGTTTCGGTAATGAAAAACTGTTTTTT
>TRBD2|TRBV5-4|TRBJ2-5|-
CASSPGTSGEETQYF
TGTGCCAGCAGCCCCGGGACTAGCGGGGAAGAGACCCAGTACTTC
>TRBD2|TRBV15|TRBJ2-5|-
CATSRDRGSGSQETQYF
TGTGCCACCAGCAGAGATCGGGGTAGCGGGAGTCAAGAGACCCAGTACTTC
>TRBD2|TRBV28|TRBJ2-1|-
CASSLAETYNEQFF
TGTGCCAGCAGTCTAGCGGAAACCTACAATGAGCAGTTCTTC
>-|TRBV6-5|TRBJ2-2|once
CASSYAFSGELFF
TGTGCCAGCAGTTACGCCTTCTCCGGGGAGCTGTTTTTT
>-|TRBV25-1|TRBJ2-1|-
CASSETREQFF
TGTGCCAGCAGTGAGACACGTGAGCAGTTCTTC
>-|TRBV5-4|TRBJ1-2|-
CASSLAKPGSYTF
TGTGCCAGCAGCTTGGCCAAACCGGGGAGCTACACCTTC
>-|TRBV29-1|TRBJ1-1|-
CSVKRSQAVWGTEAFF
TGCAGCGTTAAACGATCACAGGCAGTTTGGGGAACTGAAGCTTTCTTT
>-|TRBV5-1|TRBJ2-3|once
CASSPTGVSTDTQYF
TGCGCCAGCAGCCCGACCGGGGTTAGCACAGATACGCAGTATTTT
>TRBD1|TRBV5-1|TRBJ2-7|once
CASSVRTGSPYEQYF
TGCGCCAGCAGCGTCCGGACAGGGTCCCCCTACGAGCAGTACTTC
>-|TRBV19|TRBJ1-5|-
CASSNRPGVGQPQHF
TGTGCCAGTAGTAATAGACCCGGAGTGGGTCAGCCCCAGCATTTT
>-|TRBV5-4|TRBJ2-3|-
CASSPRGGGATDTQYF
TGTGCCAGCAGCCCCCGGGGTGGGGGGGCCACAGATACGCAGTATTTT
>-|TRBV30|TRBJ1-2|few
CTQERGGYTF
TGTACCCAGGAGAGGGGTGGCTACACCTTC
>-|TRBV30|TRBJ2-3|-
CAWSESTDTQYF
TGTGCCTGGAGTGAATCAACAGATACGCAGTATTTT
>-|TRBV9|TRBJ2-3|-
CASSVTASDTQYF
TGTGCCAGCAGCGTAACCGCGTCAGATACGCAGTATTTT
>-|TRBV6-5|TRBJ2-3|-
CASSPDQLNTQYF
TGTGCCAGCAGCCCGGACCAGCTGAATACGCAGTATTTT
>-|TRBV5-1|TRBJ2-3|once
CASSPSLTDTQYF
TGCGCCAGCAGCCCGTCATTAACAGATACGCAGTATTTT
>-|TRBV11-2|TRBJ2-5|-
CASSLAFQETQYF
TGTGCCAGCAGCTTAGCGTTCCAAGAGACCCAGTACTTC
>TRBD1|TRBV19|TRBJ2-7|-
CASSRGQARFLNYEQYF
TGTGCCAGTAGTAGAGGACAGGCGCGGTTTTTAAACTACGAGCAGTACTTC
>-|TRBV6-5|TRBJ2-7|-
CASSYGGRGGGYEQYF
TGTGCCAGCAGTTACGGGGGTAGGGGGGGCGGCTACGAGCAGTACTTC
>-|TRBV21-1|TRBJ2-1|-
CASIFERHSYNEQFF
TGTGCCAGCATCTTCGAGCGCCACTCCTACAATGAGCAGTTCTTC
>-|TRBV5-6|TRBJ2-4|-
CASSLRSATKNIQYF
TGTGCCAGCAGCTTGAGATCGGCAACGAAAAACATTCAGTACTTC
>-|TRBV30|TRBJ2-7|-
CAWSDPPLINYEQYF
TGTGCCTGGAGTGACCCCCCTCTAATCAACTACGAGCAGTACTTC
>TRBD2|TRBV15|TRBJ2-1|-
CATSRGSGSKDEQFF
TGTGCCACCAGCAGAGGAAGCGGGAGTAAGGATGAGCAGTTCTTC
>-|TRBV7-2|TRBJ1-5|once
CASSPNGRNSNQPQHF
TGTGCCAGCAGCCCTAATGGACGGAATAGCAATCAGCCCCAGCATTTT
>TRBD1|TRBV28|TRBJ1-4|-
CASSTAGQINEKLFF
TGTGCCAGCAGTACGGCGGGACAGATTAATGAAAAACTGTTTTTT
>-|TRBV2|TRBJ2-2|-
CASSDDTGELFF
TGTGCCAGCAGTGATGACACCGGGGAGCTGTTTTTT
>-|TRBV7-9|TRBJ2-1|-
CASSLRADNEQFF
TGTGCCAGCAGCTTACGAGCGGACAATGAGCAGTTCTTC
>-|TRBV28|TRBJ2-4|-
CASSLGQLAKNIQYF
TGTGCCAGCAGTTTAGGACAACTAGCCAAAAACATTCAGTACTTC
>-|TRBV7-6|TRBJ1-3|-
CASSLATGSGNTIYF
TGTGCCAGCAGCTTAGCCACAGGGTCAGGAAACACCATATATTTT
>-|TRBV7-9|TRBJ2-7|few
CASSHRDITYEQYF
TGTGCCAGCAGCCACCGCGACATTACCTACGAGCAGTACTTC
>-|TRBV7-9|TRBJ1-1|-
CASSLVSSPEAFF
TGTGCCAGCAGCTTAGTTTCCAGTCCTGAAGCTTTCTTT
>-|TRBV9|TRBJ2-2|-
CASSVSGQTPANTGELFF
TGTGCCAGCAGCGTTTCGGGACAAACTCCCGCGAACACCGGGGAGCTGTTTTTT
>-|TRBV28|TRBJ2-7|-
CASSYGGQYYEQYF
TGTGCCAGCAGCTACGGGGGACAGTACTACGAGCAGTACTTC
>-|TRBV27|TRBJ2-5|-
CESSPRGWGPRNRETQYF
TGTGAGAGCAGTCCGAGAGGGTGGGGCCCACGCAACCGGGAGACCCAGTACTTC
>-|TRBV7-8|TRBJ1-1|-
CASNWGEVTEAFF
TGTGCCAGCAACTGGGGTGAGGTCACTGAAGCTTTCTTT
>-|TRBV30|TRBJ1-2|few
CAWSVDTYGYTF
TGTGCCTGGAGTGTCGACACCTATGGCTACACCTTC
>TRBD1|TRBV14|TRBJ2-5|few
CASSQEQGGQETQYF
TGTGCCAGCAGCCAAGAACAGGGGGGCCAAGAGACCCAGTACTTC
>TRBD2|TRBV11-2|TRBJ2-1|-
CASSPQREGANEQFF
TGTGCCAGCAGCCCCCAGCGGGAGGGGGCAAATGAGCAGTTCTTC